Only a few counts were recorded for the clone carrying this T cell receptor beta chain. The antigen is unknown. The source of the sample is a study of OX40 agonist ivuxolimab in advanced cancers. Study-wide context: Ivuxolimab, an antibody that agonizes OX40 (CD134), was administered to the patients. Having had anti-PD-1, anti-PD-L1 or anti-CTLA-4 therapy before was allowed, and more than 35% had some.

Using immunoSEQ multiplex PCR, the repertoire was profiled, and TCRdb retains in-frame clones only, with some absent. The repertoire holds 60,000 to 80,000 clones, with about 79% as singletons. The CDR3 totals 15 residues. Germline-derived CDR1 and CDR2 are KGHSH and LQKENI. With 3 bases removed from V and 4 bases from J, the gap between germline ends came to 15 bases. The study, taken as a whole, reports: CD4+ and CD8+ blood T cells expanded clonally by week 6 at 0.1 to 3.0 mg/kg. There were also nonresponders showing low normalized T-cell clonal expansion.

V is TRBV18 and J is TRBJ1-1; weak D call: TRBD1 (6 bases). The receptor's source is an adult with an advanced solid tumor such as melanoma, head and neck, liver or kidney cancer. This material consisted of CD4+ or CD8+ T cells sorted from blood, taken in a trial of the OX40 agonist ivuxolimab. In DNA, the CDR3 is TGTGCCAGCTCACCCCTCGACCGGGGGGCCACTGAAGCTTTCTTT. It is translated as CASSPLDRGATEAFF. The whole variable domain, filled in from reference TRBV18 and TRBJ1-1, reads NAGVMQNPRHLVRRRGQEARLRCSPMKGHSHVYWYRQLPEEGLKFMVYLQKENIIDESGMPKERFSAEFPKEGPSILRIQQVVRGDSAAYFCASSPLDRGATEAFFGQGTRLTVV.